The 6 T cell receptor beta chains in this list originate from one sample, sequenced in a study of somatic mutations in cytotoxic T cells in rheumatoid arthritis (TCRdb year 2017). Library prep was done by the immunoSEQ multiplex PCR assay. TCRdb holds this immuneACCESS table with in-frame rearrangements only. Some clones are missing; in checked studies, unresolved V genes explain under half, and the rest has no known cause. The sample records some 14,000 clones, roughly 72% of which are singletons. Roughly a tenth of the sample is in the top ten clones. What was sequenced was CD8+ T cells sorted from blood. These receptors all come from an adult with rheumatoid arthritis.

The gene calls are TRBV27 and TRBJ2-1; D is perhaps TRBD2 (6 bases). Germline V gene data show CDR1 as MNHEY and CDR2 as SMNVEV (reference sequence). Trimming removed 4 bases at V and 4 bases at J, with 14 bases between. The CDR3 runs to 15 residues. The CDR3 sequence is CASSWDSKAYNEQFF. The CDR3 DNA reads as TGTGCCAGCAGTTGGGACTCCAAGGCTTACAATGAGCAGTTCTTC.

CDR3 nucleotide sequence: TGCGCCAGCAGCCAAGTCCCTCTAGCGCGGGGGGCCGAGCAGTACTTC. Translating it yields CASSQVPLARGAEQYF. The V and J genes are TRBV4-1 and TRBJ2-7; 8 bases are a match to TRBD2. J gave up 6 bases and V 1 base, and 11 bases lay outside the gene matches. Germline V gene lookup returns CDR1 MGHRA and CDR2 YSYEKL. The CDR3 runs 16 residues.

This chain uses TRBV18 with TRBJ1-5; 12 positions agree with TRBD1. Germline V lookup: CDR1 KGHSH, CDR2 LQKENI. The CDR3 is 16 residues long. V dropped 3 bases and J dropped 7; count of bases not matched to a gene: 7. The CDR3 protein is CASSPSGTGGGQPQHF. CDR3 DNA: TGTGCCAGCTCACCCTCCGGGACAGGGGGCGGGCAGCCCCAGCATTTT.

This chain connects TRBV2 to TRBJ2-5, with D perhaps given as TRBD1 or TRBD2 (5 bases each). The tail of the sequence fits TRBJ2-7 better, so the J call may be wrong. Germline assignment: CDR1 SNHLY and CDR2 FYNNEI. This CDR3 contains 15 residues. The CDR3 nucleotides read TGTGCCAGCAGTGATGGGACGGGGATAAGGGTCGAGCAGTACTTC. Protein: CASSDGTGIRVEQYF.

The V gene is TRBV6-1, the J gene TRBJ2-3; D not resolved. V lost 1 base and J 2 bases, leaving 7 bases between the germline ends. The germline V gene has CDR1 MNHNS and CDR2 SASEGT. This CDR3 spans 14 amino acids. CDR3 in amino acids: CASSEDGLTDTQYF. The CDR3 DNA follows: TGTGCCAGCAGTGAAGACGGCCTCACAGATACGCAGTATTTT.

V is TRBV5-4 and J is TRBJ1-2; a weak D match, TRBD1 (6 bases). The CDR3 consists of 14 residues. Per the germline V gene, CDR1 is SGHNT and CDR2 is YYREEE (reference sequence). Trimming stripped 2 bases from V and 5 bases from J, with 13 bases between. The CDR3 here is CASSFEGGGYGYTF. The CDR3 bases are TGTGCCAGCAGCTTCGAGGGGGGCGGGTATGGCTACACCTTC. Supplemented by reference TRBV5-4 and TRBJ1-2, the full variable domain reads ETGVTQSPTHLIKTRGQQVTLRCSSQSGHNTVSWYQQALGQGPQFIFQYYREEENGRGNFPPRFSGLQFPNYSSELNVNALELDDSALYLCASSFEGGGYGYTFGSGTRLTVV.